This TCR beta chain emerged from a study of blood T cell repertoires in COVID-19. Original methodology: Nucleated cell number was recorded as an estimate derived from reference gene primer amplification. Data came from immunoSEQ multiplex PCR; TCRdb stores just in-frame clones and leaves some out. V, J and clone size are taken as reported in that table, and D and trimming were inferred from the DNA itself. The sample contains a few hundred thousand clones, roughly 88% of which appear only once. Residents of about two dozen US areas, aged about 18 to 95 years, made up the participants. Participant-given clinical history determined each cohort assignment. V lost 8 bases, J lost 4 bases, and 12 bases lay in between. The CDR3 loop spans 13 amino acids. Germline CDR1 MDHEN, CDR2 SYDVKM.

The genes are TRBV28 and TRBJ1-5; D may be TRBD1 (5 bases). The sequence derives from a woman aged 30 to 39 who had recovered from COVID-19. The sample taken for sequencing was PBMCs or T cells enriched from blood (not recorded which). This CDR3 reads CASWGRANQPQHF. The DNA of the CDR3 is TGTGCCAGCTGGGGCAGGGCGAATCAGCCCCAGCATTTT.